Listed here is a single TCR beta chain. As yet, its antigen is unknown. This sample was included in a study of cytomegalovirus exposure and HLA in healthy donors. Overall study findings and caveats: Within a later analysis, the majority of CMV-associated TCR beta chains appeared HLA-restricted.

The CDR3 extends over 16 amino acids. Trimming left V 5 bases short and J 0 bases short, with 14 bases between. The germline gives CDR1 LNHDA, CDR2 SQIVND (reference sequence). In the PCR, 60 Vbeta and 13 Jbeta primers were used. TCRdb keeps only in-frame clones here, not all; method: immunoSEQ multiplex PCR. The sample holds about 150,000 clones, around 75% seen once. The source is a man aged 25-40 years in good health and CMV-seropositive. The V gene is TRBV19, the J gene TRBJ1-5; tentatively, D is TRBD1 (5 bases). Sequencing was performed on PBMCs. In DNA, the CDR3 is TGTGCCAGTAGTTCGCCTACAGGAGATAGCAATCAGCCCCAGCATTTT. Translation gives CASSSPTGDSNQPQHF.